These 20 T cell receptor beta chains came from one sample sequenced in a study of blood T cell repertoires in COVID-19. The protocol was immunoSEQ multiplex PCR, while the TCRdb copy is restricted to in-frame clones and leaves out a portion. The data show 55,000 to 65,000 clones, 82% seen once. Sequencing was performed on peripheral blood. These TCRs come from a man aged 60-69 years with acute or convalescent COVID-19.

V and J are TRBV2 and TRBJ1-2, with TRBD1 identical over 12 bases. This CDR3 contains 15 residues. J gave up 4 bases and V 4 bases, and 4 bases lay outside the gene matches. The germline CDR1 and CDR2 sequences are SNHLY and FYNNEI. The chain's CDR3 is CASSAGTGGIYGYTF. In DNA form, the CDR3 reads TGTGCCAGCAGTGCCGGGACAGGGGGCATCTATGGCTACACCTTC.

The chain carries TRBV7-9 and TRBJ2-3; 7 nucleotides agree with TRBD1. The CDR3 runs to 13 residues. Trimming at V came to 6 bases and at J to 2 bases, leaving 2 bases not matched to a gene. CDR1 SEHNR and CDR2 FQNEAQ come from the germline V gene (reference sequence). For the CDR3, the DNA is TGTGCCAGCAGAAGGGGGCCCACAGATACGCAGTATTTT. The encoded protein is CASRRGPTDTQYF.

The genes are TRBV29-1 and TRBJ1-2; tentative D call: TRBD1 (5 bases). The CDR3 length is 12 residues. Germline loops: CDR1 SQVTM, CDR2 ANQGSEA. With 6 bases removed from V and 2 bases from J, the gap between germline ends came to 10 bases. The CDR3 coding sequence is TGCAGCGTCAAAGGGGTAAACTATGGCTACACCTTC. This encodes CSVKGVNYGYTF.

The chain carries TRBV6-5 and TRBJ1-5; 12 bases fit TRBD1. Trimming removed 7 bases from V and 3 bases from J; junction bases left unmatched: 4. This CDR3 comprises 15 residues. Germline CDR1 and CDR2: MNHEY and SVGAGI. DNA of the CDR3: TGTGCCAGCACCGGGGACAGGGGGCCCAATCAGCCCCAGCATTTT. It translates to CASTGDRGPNQPQHF.

This chain joins TRBV7-6 and TRBJ2-3, with 8 bases fitting TRBD2. There are 15 residues in the CDR3. The junction had 6 bases not matched to a gene; V was cut back by 5 bases and J by 2 bases. The germline CDR1 and CDR2 sequences are SGHVS and FNYEAQ. Written as DNA, the CDR3 is TGTGCCAGCAGCCGTAGCGGGGCGTACACAGATACGCAGTATTTT. Translation gives CASSRSGAYTDTQYF.

This chain links TRBV2 with TRBJ1-1; 7 bases align to TRBD1. The V and J ends lost 8 bases and 0 bases, in that order; junction bases with no gene match: 3. From germline, CDR1 is SNHLY and CDR2 FYNNEI. This CDR3 has 13 amino acids. CDR3 DNA: TGTGCCAGCGTACAGGGGCTGAACACTGAAGCTTTCTTT. Protein sequence: CASVQGLNTEAFF.

This clone has just a few counts. The gene calls are TRBV18 and TRBJ2-3, with TRBD2 as a possible D gene (5 bases). CDR1 is KGHSH and CDR2 is LQKENI in the germline V gene. Trimming took off 5 bases at V and 5 bases at J, with 14 bases between the two ends. This CDR3 spans 14 amino acids. CDR3 bases: TGTGCCAGCTCAACGGACCACGGAGGAGATACGCAGTATTTT. This sequence encodes CASSTDHGGDTQYF.

This clone appeared a few times. The chain uses TRBV2 and TRBJ1-1; TRBD1 aligns across 7 bases. V shed 2 bases, J shed 12 bases, and the junction held 12 bases outside the gene matches. Germline-derived CDR1 and CDR2 are SNHLY and FYNNEI. This CDR3 has 14 residues. CDR3 sequence (DNA): TGTGCCAGCAGTGAATTGGAGACAGGGACGGTTTCTTTCTTT. Protein sequence: CASSELETGTVSFF.

The chain links TRBV7-2 to TRBJ2-6; no clear D. Trimming stripped 1 base from V and 4 bases from J, with 5 bases between. The CDR3 has 14 amino acids. Per the germline V gene, CDR1 is SGHTA and CDR2 is FQGNSA. The DNA for the CDR3 is TGTGCCAGCAGCTTAGACACCGGGGCCAACGTCCTGACTTTC. Its translation is CASSLDTGANVLTF.

J is TRBJ2-5 and V is TRBV11-2; D unclear. V was trimmed by 0 bases and J by 5 bases, leaving 7 bases between them. The CDR3 consists of 13 residues. CDR1 is SGHAT, CDR2 FQNNGV, per germline. CDR3 bases: TGTGCCAGCAGCTTAGAGCGGTCCGAGACCCAGTACTTC. Encoded protein: CASSLERSETQYF.

The chain uses TRBV5-1 and TRBJ2-7, with 10 bases that match TRBD1. The trim removed 3 bases at V and 6 bases at J, leaving 9 bases unmatched. The CDR3 covers 15 residues. CDR1 is SGHRS and CDR2 is YFSETQ in the germline V gene. CDR3 sequence: CASSSFGQGEGEQYF. The CDR3 DNA sequence: TGCGCCAGCAGCTCATTTGGACAGGGGGAAGGCGAGCAGTACTTC. Combining the CDR3 with reference TRBV5-1 and TRBJ2-7 gives the whole variable domain KAGVTQTPRYLIKTRGQQVTLSCSPISGHRSVSWYQQTPGQGLQFLFEYFSETQRNKGNFPGRFSGRQFSNSRSEMNVSTLELGDSALYLCASSSFGQGEGEQYFGPGTRLTVT.

The CDR3: CASSPGTGGNIQYF. The DNA for the CDR3 is TGTGCCAGCTCCCCCGGGACAGGGGGAAACATTCAGTACTTC. The V gene is TRBV18, the J gene TRBJ2-4; 11 bases are a match to TRBD1. Germline-derived CDR1 and CDR2 are KGHSH and LQKENI. The ends lost 6 bases at V and 6 bases at J; junction bases unmatched: 4. The CDR3 loop spans 14 amino acids. Together with reference TRBV18 and TRBJ2-4, the CDR3 gives the full variable domain: NAGVMQNPRHLVRRRGQEARLRCSPMKGHSHVYWYRQLPEEGLKFMVYLQKENIIDESGMPKERFSAEFPKEGPSILRIQQVVRGDSAAYFCASSPGTGGNIQYFGAGTRLSVL.

The J gene is TRBJ1-3, the V gene TRBV7-2; perhaps TRBD1 as D (5 bases). There are 14 residues in the CDR3. V was trimmed by 4 bases and J by 8 bases, leaving 15 bases between them. CDR1 SGHTA and CDR2 FQGNSA come from the germline V gene. CDR3 loop: CASSSGRRDDTIYF. The CDR3 bases are TGTGCCAGCAGCTCCGGCAGGAGGGACGACACCATATATTTT.

The V and J genes are TRBV10-3 and TRBJ1-1; D remains ambiguous. Per germline, CDR1 ENHRY and CDR2 SYGVKD. The CDR3 has 14 amino acids. The germline V and J ends were trimmed by 4 bases and 1 base, with 10 bases remaining between them. CDR3 nucleotides: TGTGCCATCAGTGGCGGGTTGGCGAACACTGAAGCTTTCTTT. Amino acids: CAISGGLANTEAFF.

This clone has just a few counts. The V gene is TRBV6-5, the J gene TRBJ1-2; D may be TRBD1 (5 bases). The germline V and J ends were trimmed by 5 bases and 3 bases, with 16 bases remaining between them. Germline values: CDR1 MNHEY, CDR2 SVGAGI. The CDR3 sequence is 15 residues long. In nucleotides, the CDR3 is TGTGCCAGCAGTCCCCGATTACAGGTCGACTATGGCTACACCTTC. It is translated as CASSPRLQVDYGYTF.

The chain is built from TRBV4-1 and TRBJ2-3, with 7 bases lining up with TRBD2. Germline lookup yields CDR1 MGHRA and CDR2 YSYEKL. The CDR3 has 17 residues. Trimming took 8 bases from V and 0 from J; bases not matched to a gene: 14. The CDR3 sequence: CASQGLGGELSTDTQYF. CDR3 nucleotide sequence: TGCGCCAGCCAAGGGCTTGGGGGGGAACTTAGCACAGATACGCAGTATTTT.

This clone was found a few times. The chain is built from TRBV30 and TRBJ1-5; TRBD1 agrees at 9 bases. The J segment lost 3 bases and the V segment lost 3 bases, leaving 6 bases of the junction unmatched. The CDR3 is 15 amino acids. Per the germline V gene, CDR1 is GTSNPN and CDR2 is SVGIG (reference sequence). The CDR3 reads CAWRKGTGPNQPQHF. CDR3 coding DNA: TGTGCCTGGAGGAAGGGGACAGGGCCCAATCAGCCCCAGCATTTT.

The chain couples TRBV5-1 to TRBJ2-5; TRBD1 might be the D (6 bases). V lost 4 bases and J 2 bases, leaving 12 bases between the germline ends. CDR3 length equals 14 residues. Germline values: CDR1 SGHRS, CDR2 YFSETQ. CDR3 residues: CASSLNRGQETQYF. For the CDR3, the DNA is TGCGCCAGCAGCCTCAATAGGGGGCAAGAGACCCAGTACTTC. The whole variable domain, remainder taken from reference TRBV5-1 and TRBJ2-5, is KAGVTQTPRYLIKTRGQQVTLSCSPISGHRSVSWYQQTPGQGLQFLFEYFSETQRNKGNFPGRFSGRQFSNSRSEMNVSTLELGDSALYLCASSLNRGQETQYFGPGTRLLVL.

This clone was counted only a few times. The rearrangement joins TRBV7-2 to TRBJ1-2, with 7 bases matching TRBD1. Germline V CDR1 and CDR2: SGHTA, FQGNSA. The CDR3 is 15 residues long. The ends lost 2 bases at V and 2 bases at J; junction bases unmatched: 5. The CDR3 DNA follows: TGTGCCAGCAGCTTAACAGGGGAGGTAAACTATGGCTACACCTTC. This translates into CASSLTGEVNYGYTF. Full variable domain (rest looked up from reference TRBV7-2 and TRBJ1-2): GAGVSQSPSNKVTEKGKDVELRCDPISGHTALYWYRQSLGQGLEFLIYFQGNSAPDKSGLPSDRFSAERTGGSVSTLTIQRTQQEDSAVYLCASSLTGEVNYGYTFGSGTRLTVV.

This clone was seen only once. The chain uses TRBV12-1 and TRBJ2-7; the listed D gene, TRBD1, was not tested against the DNA. TRBV12-1 is a listed pseudogene. The length of the CDR3 is 16 residues. CDR3 sequence (DNA): TGTGCCAGCAGCTTTGTTAAGACAGTACCCTCCTACGAGCAGTACTTC. Its protein is CASSFVKTVPSYEQYF.